This TCR beta chain was observed in a study of human T cells and chemical hapten exposure. Study-wide context: Sensitization was performed using 2% DPC on a 2 cm by 2 cm upper inner arm skin site.

V lost 7 bases and J lost 6, with 10 bases in between. CDR1 MNHEY and CDR2 SVGEGT come from the germline V gene. This CDR3 region has 12 residues. TCRdb called the RACE reads again in MiXCR, with one record for every CDR3 protein. There are about 40,000 distinct CDR3 sequences in the sample; approximately 3.4% occur only once, and approximately 6.7% lies in the top ten. This clonotype was seen ten or more times. Time point in this sample: patch test 2, 6 weeks after DPC sensitization. Treatment: therapeutic diphenylcyclopropenone sensitization with weekly scalp DPC. V gene TRBV6-2 or TRBV6-3 combines with J gene TRBJ2-1; D is possibly TRBD1 (5 bases). This specimen was whole blood, taken in connection with sensitization to the hapten diphenylcyclopropenone (DPC). The TCR sequence derives from a man in his forties or fifties with alopecia areata. Some clones in this sample may be carry-over from other donors' samples. In DNA, the CDR3 is TGTGCCAGCACTCCTAGGGGCAATGAGCAGTTCTTC. This translates into CASTPRGNEQFF.